This T cell receptor beta chain was retrieved from a study of OX40 agonist ivuxolimab in advanced cancers. In germline, CDR1 is SGHNT, CDR2 YYREEE (reference sequence). The V and J ends lost 4 bases and 2 bases respectively, with 3 bases between them. The CDR3 loop spans 11 amino acids. Using immunoSEQ multiplex PCR, the repertoire was profiled, and TCRdb retains in-frame clones only, with some absent. The sample has over 60,000 clones, 85% to 90% seen once. V gene TRBV5-4 combines with J gene TRBJ2-5; D is uncertain. The sequence was obtained from an adult with an advanced solid tumor such as melanoma, head and neck, liver or kidney cancer. The sample in question was CD4+ or CD8+ T cells sorted from blood, obtained in a trial of the OX40 agonist ivuxolimab. The DNA of the CDR3 is TGTGCCAGCAGCAATCAAGAGACCCAGTACTTC. Translated: CASSNQETQYF.